The 14 T cell receptor beta chains listed next were all sequenced from one sample in a study of cytomegalovirus exposure and HLA in healthy donors. PCR was performed using 60 Vbeta and 13 Jbeta primers. Sequencing was performed with immunoSEQ multiplex PCR; in TCRdb, only in-frame clones are kept and a portion is missing. The table has over 110,000 clones, 70% to 85% seen once; the top ten hold less than 3%. The sample was PBMCs. Every receptor here comes from a male donor in good health and CMV-seronegative.

The chain links TRBV6-5 to TRBJ1-4; no reliable D call. Trimming removed 2 bases at V and 5 bases at J, with 6 bases between. CDR1 is MNHEY and CDR2 is SVGAGI in the germline V gene. This CDR3 is 13 amino acids long. As DNA, the CDR3 is TGTGCCAGCAGTTACGTTAGAAATGAAAAACTGTTTTTT. Amino acids: CASSYVRNEKLFF.

Notes on this clone: Germline is not matched at one junction end, which may reflect a read error. The genes are TRBV5-1 and TRBJ2-1; maybe TRBD2 (6 bases). Germline V gene lookup returns CDR1 SGHRS and CDR2 YFSETQ. CDR3 length: 13 amino acids. CDR3 sequence: CASSLELDGRVVF. In DNA form, the CDR3 reads TGCGCCAGCAGCTTGGAGCTAGACGGGAGAGTCGTCTTC.

V gene TRBV2 combines with J gene TRBJ2-1; no clear D gene. The CDR3 has 11 residues. Trimming stripped 5 bases from V and 7 bases from J, with 6 bases between. Germline assignment: CDR1 SNHLY and CDR2 FYNNEI. CDR3 sequence (DNA): TGTGCCAGCAGTTTACTGAATGAGCAGTTCTTC. Protein product: CASSLLNEQFF.

The chain has TRBV11-2 and TRBJ1-1; no clear D gene. CDR1 SGHAT and CDR2 FQNNGV come from the germline V gene. The CDR3 has 11 residues. The ends were cut back, 3 bases at V and 8 bases at J, with 7 bases in the middle. CDR3 nucleotide sequence: TGTGCCAGCAGCTTTGGAGACGAAGCTTTCTTT. Translation: CASSFGDEAFF.

The chain links TRBV19 to TRBJ2-1, with 9 bases fitting TRBD1. The CDR3 totals 13 residues. V was clipped by 7 bases and J by 4 bases; unmatched bases: 2. The germline V gene encodes CDR1 LNHDA and CDR2 SQIVND (reference sequence). In DNA form, the CDR3 reads TGTGCCAGTACGACAGGGGGGTACAATGAGCAGTTCTTC. It translates to CASTTGGYNEQFF.

The sample holds a few counts of this clone. The chain uses TRBV4-2 and TRBJ1-2; D is perhaps TRBD1 (6 bases). The V gene lost 3 bases and the J gene lost 1 base, with 15 bases spanning the gap. Germline loops: CDR1 LGHNA, CDR2 YNFKEQ. CDR3 size: 16 residues. CDR3 nucleotides: TGTGCCAGCAGCCAGCTCCAGGGGATCGTTAACTATGGCTACACCTTC. Protein sequence: CASSQLQGIVNYGYTF.

This clone occurred a few times. The rearrangement links TRBV7-9 to TRBJ2-3; 7 bases align to TRBD1. CDR3 size: 14 residues. J gave up 4 bases and V 2 bases, and 3 bases lay outside the gene matches. CDR1 is SEHNR, CDR2 FQNEAQ, per germline (reference sequence). The CDR3 sequence: CASSLTDRADTQYF. In DNA form, the CDR3 reads TGTGCCAGCAGCTTAACAGACAGGGCAGATACGCAGTATTTT.

J is TRBJ2-7 and V is TRBV19; 8 positions agree with TRBD1. Germline CDR1 is LNHDA and CDR2 is SQIVND (reference sequence). The CDR3 loop spans 15 amino acids. After removal of 1 base from V and 6 bases from J, the junction contained 8 bases not matched to a gene. This chain's CDR3 is CASSIVTGQGSEQYF. The CDR3 bases are TGTGCCAGTAGTATAGTAACCGGACAGGGTAGCGAGCAGTACTTC.

The V gene is TRBV6-5, the J gene TRBJ2-1; D may be TRBD2 (5 bases). The ends were cut back, 7 bases at V and 4 bases at J, with 8 bases in the middle. Germline V gives CDR1 MNHEY, CDR2 SVGAGI. The length of the CDR3 is 12 residues. The CDR3 DNA follows: TGTGCCAGCAAAGCGGCGTACAATGAGCAGTTCTTC. Its translation: CASKAAYNEQFF.

V usage is TRBV7-9 and J usage is TRBJ2-7; tentatively, D is TRBD2 (6 bases). From germline, CDR1 is SEHNR and CDR2 FQNEAQ (reference sequence). The CDR3 sequence is 15 residues long. Trimming took off 2 bases at V and 2 bases at J, with 13 bases between the two ends. The CDR3 is CASSLHTGTPYEQYF. The CDR3 DNA is TGTGCCAGCAGCTTACATACCGGGACTCCCTACGAGCAGTACTTC.

The genes are TRBV29-1 and TRBJ1-1; D unclear. CDR3 length equals 13 residues. V was clipped by 6 bases and J by 1 base, with 12 bases between them. Germline V gene sequence: CDR1 SQVTM, CDR2 ANQGSEA. The CDR3 DNA follows: TGCAGCGTCGCAGAGGGCACGAACACTGAAGCTTTCTTT. It translates to CSVAEGTNTEAFF.

This rearrangement joins TRBV7-6 to TRBJ2-7; weak D call: TRBD1 (6 bases). This CDR3 comprises 13 residues. The germline CDR1 and CDR2 sequences are SGHVS and FNYEAQ. The germline V and J ends were trimmed by 5 bases and 1 base, with 9 bases remaining between them. The CDR3 DNA is TGTGCCAGCAGCCCGGACAGTTCCTACGAGCAGTACTTC. Translating it yields CASSPDSSYEQYF.

V is TRBV5-1 and J is TRBJ2-3, with TRBD2 matching 8 bases. The V gene end was trimmed by 1 base and the J gene end by 0 bases; junction bases not matched to a gene: 13. Germline CDR1 reads SGHRS; CDR2 reads YFSETQ. CDR3 length equals 19 residues. CDR3 DNA: TGCGCCAGCAGCTTGTATCTAGCGGGTTTGCTTGCTAGCACAGATACGCAGTATTTT. It translates to CASSLYLAGLLASTDTQYF.

The chain joins TRBV4-1 to TRBJ2-4; possibly TRBD2 for D (5 bases). This CDR3 is built from 16 residues. Looked up from germline, CDR1 is MGHRA and CDR2 is YSYEKL. Between the trimmed V and J ends, which lost 4 bases and 0 bases, there was a span of 13 bases. The CDR3 here is CASSPGGSLAKNIQYF. In DNA form, the CDR3 reads TGCGCCAGCAGCCCCGGTGGGAGCCTAGCCAAAAACATTCAGTACTTC.